The T cell receptor (beta chain) described here comes from a study of shared clonotypes between healthy human individuals (TCRdb year 2020). For context, the study as a whole: The cohort included three men and a couple of women between 18 and 49 years of age. Per donor, three plates each were used for CD4 naive and CD4 memory, two for CD8 naive, and one for CD8 memory. To estimate repertoire size and how much clonotypes are shared between individuals, the study performed deep sequencing of blood TCR repertoires from a handful of healthy adults. To increase sequencing depth and limit assay-specific biases, TCR repertoire library preparation and sequencing were carried out by different laboratories using diverse techniques. Each donor's leukapheresis produced roughly between roughly 0.85 and 10 billion PBMCs.

Healthy HIV-negative adults with no recently reported acute infections or vaccinations were included as donors. Only Caucasian adults living in Nashville, Tennessee, USA were represented among the donors. CD4+ T cells were enriched through magnetic negative selection, after which naive cells were positively selected on CD45RA and the remaining negative fraction served as the memory subset. After blood collection by leukapheresis, PBMCs were isolated using Ficoll-Histopaque density gradient centrifugation and then cryopreserved in the vapor phase of liquid nitrogen. Analytical flow cytometry was used to check the purity and quantity of each magnetically sorted T cell population. From each sorted fraction, genomic DNA was isolated and quantified by UV absorbance on a Nanodrop 2000c. Using the deep immunoSEQ assay, multiplex PCR amplified TCR CDR3 regions from genomic DNA. For each cell subset, the extracted genomic DNA was distributed evenly across all wells of several immunoSEQ 96-well plates, and each plate served as one replicate. Each replicate PCR for sorted subsets received around 200 ng genomic DNA, equal to roughly 33,000 T cell genomes. The purified libraries were quantified using a Qubit 3.0 fluorometer, sized with a Bioanalyzer 2100, and then quantified again using the KAPA Library Quantification kit. A separate single-read 150-cycle Illumina NextSeq 550 flow cell was used to sequence each immunoSEQ 96-well plate. For the original study's pipeline: Because only junctional sequences without quality scores were contained in the immunoSEQ output, filtering matching that applied to full-length reads could not be performed. To assign V/J genes and CDR3, sequences were annotated against IMGT germline references using PyIR, a Python wrapper for IgBLAST v1.9. Any read was removed if the V/J assignment was weak (E-value above 1e-6), the CDR3 was missing, or the read contained stop codons, out-of-frame junctions, or ambiguous translated residues. V3J clonotypes were defined as sequences sharing the same inferred V gene, J gene, and CDR3 amino acid sequence. Percentage overlap between repertoires was computed as shared unique clonotypes divided by the size of the smaller repertoire. RTK rarefaction, the Chao1 estimator, and Recon v2.1 estimates of unobserved clonotypes were used to assess repertoire richness. For all TCRbeta clonotypes obtained by the gDNA method from a handful of donors, generation probabilities were computed with OLGA. The table was pulled from immuneACCESS by TCRdb, which kept in-frame rearrangements only. Such tables lose some clones; where checked, under half of the loss comes from unresolved V genes, and the rest has no known cause. V, J and clone size derive from that table, while D and trimming were established from the DNA sequence. Present in this sample are 2 million to 2.5 million clones, approximately 94% of which were seen just once. The ten largest account for approximately 0.13% of the sample.

V is cut back by 4 bases and J by 6 bases, with 8 bases in the junction unmatched. CDR1 LGHNA and CDR2 YNFKEQ are derived from the germline V gene. There are 17 amino acids in the CDR3, from cysteine to phenylalanine inclusive. Here the CDR3 DNA is all that survives: 51 bases in frame from base 1. Beyond this particular receptor, the publication reports: Pairwise subsampling led to the expectation that sequencing depth would affect the degree of clonotype sharing among donors. About 5% of naive CD4, around 3.6% of naive CD8, around 2.3% of memory CD4, and approximately 0.4% of memory CD8 clonotypes were shared across several donors. Sampling was restricted to blood, and TCR repertoires in tissue are likely to differ from TCR repertoires in blood. Clonotypes shared by all four sorted-subset donors showed higher generation probabilities than non-shared clonotypes. Naive subsets generally had larger estimated clonotype richness than memory subsets. Because the study included only a small number of donors, the genetic and exposure-history diversity represented was limited. Even with the large sequencing depth, rarefaction of the sorted-subset datasets indicated that sequencing was incomplete.

On this clone: Its specific antigen is unknown. There are no base qualities to consult, and no much larger clone falls within one base.

This sequence was found in a man aged 18 to 29 in good health. The chain employs TRBV4-2 and TRBJ2-3; TRBD2 aligns with 15 central bases. Material for sequencing was naive CD4+ T cells sorted from blood. The sample's cell subset or site label, in plain terms: CD45RA+ positively selected. Here the CDR3 is given as CASSRLIGTSGGDTQYF. Read as DNA, the sequence is TGTGCCAGCAGCCGTCTGATCGGGACTAGCGGGGGGGATACGCAGTATTTT.